Each of the 22 T cell receptor beta chains below was sequenced from the same sample in a study of T cell repertoires in cytomegalovirus infection. For these TCRs, the target antigens are not known. From the reads, TCRdb called clonotypes with MiXCR, one entry per CDR3 protein. The sample yields some 700,000 distinct CDR3 sequences, roughly 33% seen once. This specimen was cultured PBMCs, taken from culture after CMV antigen stimulation. These TCRs come from a human donor in good health (CMV status not recorded). Some clones in this sample may be carry-over from other donors' samples.

V gene TRBV19 combines with J gene TRBJ1-2; possible D gene TRBD1, 5 bases. This CDR3 has 11 residues. With 10 bases removed from V and 7 bases from J, the gap between germline ends came to 13 bases. Germline V gene lookup returns CDR1 LNHDA and CDR2 SQIVND (reference sequence). CDR3 region: CATKGTLGYTF. DNA for the CDR3: TGTGCCACGAAGGGGACCCTTGGCTACACCTTC.

The CDR3 DNA sequence: TGTGCCAGCAGTCCCACTAGCGCCAACACAGATACGCAGTATTTT. Protein: CASSPTSANTDTQYF. V is TRBV27 and J is TRBJ2-3; 7 bases align to TRBD2. With 5 bases clipped from V and 2 bases from J, the junction kept 7 bases outside the gene matches. This CDR3 has 15 residues. Germline assignment: CDR1 MNHEY and CDR2 SMNVEV (reference sequence).

The gene calls are TRBV2 and TRBJ2-7, with a possible D match to TRBD2 (5 bases). Germline assignment: CDR1 SNHLY and CDR2 FYNNEI. Trimming took 11 bases from V and 3 from J, leaving 17 bases between them. The CDR3 spans 13 residues. The CDR3 DNA is TGTGCCGGAACCGTCGGGGATAGCTACGAGCAGTACTTC. Translation gives CAGTVGDSYEQYF.

This clonotype was detected many times. V usage is TRBV7-9 and J usage is TRBJ1-6, with TRBD1 matching over 7 bases. Unmatched junction bases numbered 3, after V lost 5 bases and J lost 5 bases. The CDR3 extends over 14 amino acids. Germline CDR1 reads SEHNR; CDR2 reads FQNEAQ (reference sequence). The CDR3 reads CASSTGTDNSPLHF. The CDR3, as DNA: TGTGCCAGCAGCACCGGGACAGATAATTCACCCCTCCACTTT.

The V gene is TRBV12-3 or TRBV12-4, the J gene TRBJ2-1; D remains unclear. This CDR3 has 14 amino acids. The ends were cut back, 3 bases at V and 9 bases at J, with 15 bases in the middle. CDR3 sequence: CASSFLRVGGEQFF. Written as DNA, the CDR3 is TGTGCCAGCAGTTTCCTCCGGGTTGGCGGTGAGCAGTTCTTC.

The V and J genes are TRBV2 and TRBJ2-1; a weak D match, TRBD1 (8 bases). CDR3 length equals 14 residues. Per the germline V gene, CDR1 is SNHLY and CDR2 is FYNNEI. The V end was cut by 5 bases, the J end by 7 bases, with 15 bases between. This CDR3 reads CASSYRGGANEQFF. CDR3 DNA: TGTGCCAGCAGTTACAGGGGGGGGGCAAATGAGCAGTTCTTC.

The table lists this clonotype with a few counts. The chain joins TRBV4-1 to TRBJ2-7; D is undetermined. The CDR3 loop spans 15 amino acids. Trimming pared 3 bases from V and 4 bases from J, leaving 16 bases between. Germline V gives CDR1 MGHRA, CDR2 YSYEKL. This chain's CDR3 is CASSQTSEALYEQYF. Here the CDR3 DNA reads TGCGCCAGCAGCCAGACTTCAGAGGCCCTATACGAGCAGTACTTC.

V is TRBV7-3 and J is TRBJ1-2, with D possibly matching TRBD1 (5 bases). The ends were cut back, 7 bases at V and 8 bases at J, with 17 bases in the middle. This CDR3 has 13 amino acids. Germline-derived CDR1 and CDR2 are SGHTA and FQGTGA. The CDR3 here is CASNPGTREGYTF. The CDR3 nucleotides are TGTGCCAGCAACCCCGGGACCCGAGAGGGCTACACCTTC.

This clonotype was detected only a few times. The chain has TRBV20-1 and TRBJ1-1; the D is unclear. Germline CDR1 is DFQATT and CDR2 is SNEGSKA (reference sequence). The CDR3 length is 13 residues. The V and J ends lost 6 bases and 0 bases respectively, with 11 bases between them. CDR3 in amino acids: CSARTVMNTEAFF. The CDR3, as DNA: TGCAGTGCACGGACGGTGATGAACACTGAAGCTTTCTTT.

This clonotype has a handful of counts. Mismatch with germline at one junction end may stem from a read error. V gene TRBV12-3 or TRBV12-4 combines with J gene TRBJ2-1; possible D gene TRBD2, 7 bases. This CDR3 has 13 amino acids. CDR3 nucleotides: TGTGCCAGCAGTCGGGCCTCCGGGACTACAGGGAACTTC. As protein: CASSRASGTTGNF.

The V and J genes are TRBV6-5 and TRBJ2-7; D is uncertain. Deletions cut 7 bases from V and 0 bases from J, with 16 bases between. Per germline, CDR1 MNHEY and CDR2 SVGAGI. The CDR3 is 15 amino acids. The CDR3 here is CASTPRRENSYEQYF. The CDR3 DNA is TGTGCCAGCACCCCACGCCGAGAAAACTCCTACGAGCAGTACTTC.

The chain joins TRBV5-1 to TRBJ2-2; 10 positions match TRBD1. CDR1 and CDR2 from the germline V gene are SGHRS and YFSETQ. V shed 2 bases and J 4 bases; nucleotides not matched to a gene: 5. The CDR3 runs 16 residues. CDR3 bases: TGCGCCAGCAGCTTCGGGACAGGGGCCTCCACCGGGGAGCTGTTTTTT. Protein sequence: CASSFGTGASTGELFF.

This clonotype was counted between two and nine times. This chain joins TRBV6-5 and TRBJ2-7; 8 bases are a match to TRBD1. Germline V gene sequence: CDR1 MNHEY, CDR2 SVGAGI. Losses at the gene ends were 8 bases for V and 3 bases for J; bases not matched to a gene: 9. This CDR3 has 14 residues. This chain's CDR3 is CASRSTGTGYEQYF. The CDR3 bases are TGTGCCAGCCGCTCAACCGGGACAGGCTACGAGCAGTACTTC.

Only a few counts were recorded for this clonotype. This rearrangement joins TRBV7-2 to TRBJ2-7, with a weak D call TRBD1 (6 bases). This CDR3 comprises 13 residues. The V and J ends lost 1 base and 5 bases respectively, with 9 bases between them. Per germline, CDR1 SGHTA and CDR2 FQGNSA. The CDR3 sequence is CASSLGTANEQYF. The CDR3, as DNA: TGTGCCAGCAGCTTAGGGACAGCTAACGAGCAGTACTTC.

The V gene is TRBV7-2, the J gene TRBJ2-5; tentative D call: TRBD2 (5 bases). The V end was cut by 5 bases, the J end by 5 bases, with 24 bases between. The CDR3 has 17 amino acids. CDR1 is SGHTA, CDR2 FQGNSA, per germline. The CDR3 spells CASSPPLTLREMETQYF. Written as DNA, the CDR3 is TGTGCCAGCAGCCCCCCCCTTACCCTTAGGGAGATGGAGACCCAGTACTTC.

This clonotype was seen just once. The chain combines TRBV9 with TRBJ1-2; 8 bases map to TRBD1. Germline assignment: CDR1 SGDLS and CDR2 YYNGEE. V shed 3 bases, J shed 5 bases, and the junction held 6 bases outside the gene matches. This CDR3 has 14 residues. The CDR3 loop is CASSAGTGVYGYTF. DNA for the CDR3: TGTGCCAGCAGCGCCGGGACAGGAGTATATGGCTACACCTTC.

Many counts were recorded for this clonotype. The chain couples TRBV7-2 to TRBJ2-7; 13 nucleotides agree with TRBD2. The CDR3 totals 15 residues. Germline assignment: CDR1 SGHTA and CDR2 FQGNSA. The V and J ends lost 3 bases and 3 bases, in that order; junction bases with no gene match: 2. CDR3 sequence: CASSLGLAGLYEQYF. CDR3 nucleotides: TGTGCCAGCAGCTTGGGACTAGCGGGGCTCTACGAGCAGTACTTC.

This clonotype was counted a few times. The chain joins TRBV7-2 to TRBJ2-2, with D perhaps matching TRBD1 or TRBD2 (5 bases each). Trimming took off 2 bases at V and 4 bases at J, with 11 bases between the two ends. The CDR3 runs to 15 residues. Germline assignment: CDR1 SGHTA and CDR2 FQGNSA. CDR3 amino acids: CASSLLGVGTGELFF. The CDR3 DNA reads TGTGCCAGCAGCTTATTGGGGGTTGGCACCGGGGAGCTGTTTTTT.

This chain joins TRBV24-1 and TRBJ2-1; TRBD2 matches at 15 bases. The junction had 10 bases not matched to a gene; V was cut back by 4 bases and J by 13 bases. Germline loops: CDR1 KGHDR, CDR2 SFDVKD. CDR3 length equals 16 residues. The CDR3 protein is CATSDGLAGGRSGQFF. The CDR3 coding sequence is TGTGCCACCAGTGACGGACTAGCGGGAGGGCGGTCGGGCCAGTTCTTC.

This clonotype was detected ten times or more. V usage is TRBV7-2 and J usage is TRBJ1-2; 9 bases are shared with TRBD1. With 1 base clipped from V and 4 bases from J, the junction kept 4 bases outside the gene matches. CDR3 size: 15 residues. CDR1 and CDR2 from the germline V gene are SGHTA and FQGNSA. Written as DNA, the CDR3 is TGTGCCAGCAGCTTAGTACAGGGGGCCGGCTATGGCTACACCTTC. Translating gives CASSLVQGAGYGYTF.

This clonotype turned up a few times. The rearrangement joins TRBV12-3 or TRBV12-4 to TRBJ2-3, with 11 positions matching TRBD2. The CDR3 totals 16 residues. V gave up 5 bases and J gave up 1 base; unmatched junction bases: 5. CDR3 sequence: CASSPPGLAGTDTQYF. As DNA, the CDR3 is TGTGCCAGCAGTCCACCGGGACTAGCGGGCACAGATACGCAGTATTTT.

This clonotype has a handful of counts. V usage is TRBV9 and J usage is TRBJ1-2; 8 nucleotides line up with TRBD1. The CDR3 is 18 amino acids. The J segment lost 3 bases and the V segment lost 0 bases, leaving 13 bases of the junction unmatched. From germline, CDR1 is SGDLS and CDR2 YYNGEE. The CDR3 DNA is TGTGCCAGCAGCGTAGGTTTGGGGCCCGGGACAGGCTACTATGGCTACACCTTC. Protein sequence: CASSVGLGPGTGYYGYTF.